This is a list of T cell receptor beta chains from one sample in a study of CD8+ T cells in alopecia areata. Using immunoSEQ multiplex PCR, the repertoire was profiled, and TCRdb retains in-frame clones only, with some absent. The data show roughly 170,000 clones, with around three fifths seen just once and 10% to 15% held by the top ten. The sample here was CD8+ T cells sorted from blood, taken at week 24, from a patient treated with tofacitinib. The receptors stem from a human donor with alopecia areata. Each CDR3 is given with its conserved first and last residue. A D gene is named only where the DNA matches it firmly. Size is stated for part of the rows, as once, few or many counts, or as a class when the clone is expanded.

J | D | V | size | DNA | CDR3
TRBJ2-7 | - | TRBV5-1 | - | TGCGCCAGCAGCGACTCCTACGAGCAGTACTTC | CASSDSYEQYF
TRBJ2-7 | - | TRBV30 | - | TGTGCCTGGAGTGTCGGAGGGGGGGCCTACGAGCAGTACTTC | CAWSVGGGAYEQYF
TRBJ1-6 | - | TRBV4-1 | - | TGCGCCAGCAGCCAAGAACAGGGTAGCAATTCACCCCTCCACTTT | CASSQEQGSNSPLHF
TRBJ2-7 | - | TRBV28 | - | TGTGCCAGCAGGGATAGGGAGCAGTACTTC | CASRDREQYF
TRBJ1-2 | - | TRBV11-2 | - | TGTGCCAGCAGCTTAGTAGGCGGAAACTATGGCTACACCTTC | CASSLVGGNYGYTF
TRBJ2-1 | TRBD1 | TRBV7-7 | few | TGTGCCAGCAGCCCCGGGACAGGGGCCTACAATGAGCAGTTCTTC | CASSPGTGAYNEQFF
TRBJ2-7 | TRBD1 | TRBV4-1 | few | TGCGCCAGCAGCCTGGACAGGAGCTACGAGCAGTACTTC | CASSLDRSYEQYF
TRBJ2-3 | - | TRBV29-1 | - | TGCAGCCACAAGTCGGAGGTCTACAATACGCAGTATTTT | CSHKSEVYNTQYF
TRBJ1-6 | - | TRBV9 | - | TGTGCCAGCAGCGTAAGCGGGGGTTCACCCCTCCACTTT | CASSVSGGSPLHF
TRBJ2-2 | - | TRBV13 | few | TGTGCCAGCACTGGTGCCGGGGAGCTGTTTTTT | CASTGAGELFF
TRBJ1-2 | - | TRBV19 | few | TGTGCCAGTAGTATTTTCACGGGATATGACTATGGCTACACCTTC | CASSIFTGYDYGYTF
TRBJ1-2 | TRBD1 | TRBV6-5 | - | TGTGCCAGCAGTCAGACAGGGTCTAGCTATGGCTACACCTTC | CASSQTGSSYGYTF
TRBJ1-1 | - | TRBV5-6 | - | TGTGCCAGCAGCTTATTTATCACTGAAGCTTTCTTT | CASSLFITEAFF
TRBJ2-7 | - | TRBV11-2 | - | TGTGCCAGCAGCCACCCTACCCCCTACGAGCAGTACTTC | CASSHPTPYEQYF
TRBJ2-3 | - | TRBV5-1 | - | TGCGCCAGCAGCTTCGGATCACAGGGACCCACAGATACGCAGTATTTT | CASSFGSQGPTDTQYF
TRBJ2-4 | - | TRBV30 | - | TGTGCCTGGAGTGTGTTTTTGGACAAAAACATTCAGTACTTC | CAWSVFLDKNIQYF
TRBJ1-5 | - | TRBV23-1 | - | TGCGCCAGCAAGGACGGGGGGAAGGGTCAGCCCCAGCATTTT | CASKDGGKGQPQHF
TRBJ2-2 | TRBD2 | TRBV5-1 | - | TGCGCCAGCAGCCTGAGACTAGCGGGGGACACCGGGGAGCTGTTTTTT | CASSLRLAGDTGELFF
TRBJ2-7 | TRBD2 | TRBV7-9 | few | TGTGCCAGCAGCTCAACCATCCGACTAGCGGGGGAGTCCTACGAGCAGTACTTC | CASSSTIRLAGESYEQYF
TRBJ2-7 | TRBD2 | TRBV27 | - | TGTGCCAGCAGTATTAGCGGGGGGGCCTACGAGCAGTACTTC | CASSISGGAYEQYF
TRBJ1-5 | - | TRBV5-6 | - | TGTGCCAGCAGCTTGGGGGGAGCCAATCAGCCCCAGCATTTT | CASSLGGANQPQHF
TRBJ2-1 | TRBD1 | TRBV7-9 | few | TGTGCCAGCAGCTCCGGACAGGGCTCCTACAATGAGCAGTTCTTC | CASSSGQGSYNEQFF
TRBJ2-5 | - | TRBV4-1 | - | TGCGCCAGCAGCCAAGACGGAGAAGAGACCCAGTACTTC | CASSQDGEETQYF
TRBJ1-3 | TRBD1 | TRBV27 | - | TGTGCCAGCAGTTTGACAGGGCCCTCTGGAAACACCATATATTTT | CASSLTGPSGNTIYF
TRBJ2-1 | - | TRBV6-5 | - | TGTGCCAGCAGGAGGGTAGCTAAAAACAATGAGCAGTTCTTC | CASRRVAKNNEQFF
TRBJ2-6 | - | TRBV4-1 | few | TGCGCCAGCAGCCAAGAGAAAGAGGGGGCTGGGGCCAACGTCCTGACTTTC | CASSQEKEGAGANVLTF
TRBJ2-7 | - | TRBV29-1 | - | TGCAGCGTTCTTTCCCGGGACACCTACGAGCAGTACTTC | CSVLSRDTYEQYF
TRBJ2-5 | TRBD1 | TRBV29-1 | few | TGCAGCGTCGGCCTCGCGGACAGGGTAGAGACCCAGTACTTC | CSVGLADRVETQYF
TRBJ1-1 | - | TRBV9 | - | TGTGCCAGCAGCGCTTTCGGCCCGGTGAACACTGAAGCTTTCTTT | CASSAFGPVNTEAFF
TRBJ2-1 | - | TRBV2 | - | TGTGCCAGCACGAGCAGGGGTGAGGAGCAGTTCTTC | CASTSRGEEQFF
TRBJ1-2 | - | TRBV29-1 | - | TGCAGCGTTGAAGGCGGGAGGGATCCCCTATATGGCTACACCTTC | CSVEGGRDPLYGYTF
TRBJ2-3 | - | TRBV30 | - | TGTGCCTGGAGTGTAATACCGGGAGATACGCAGTATTTT | CAWSVIPGDTQYF
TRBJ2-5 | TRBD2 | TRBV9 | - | TGTGCCAGCAGCCCAGCCCGGGGGGGGGCTAGCCAAGAGACCCAGTACTTC | CASSPARGGASQETQYF
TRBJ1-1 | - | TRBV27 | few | TGTGCCAGCAGTTCGGGGAAAACTGAAGCTTTCTTT | CASSSGKTEAFF
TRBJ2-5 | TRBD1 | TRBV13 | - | TGTGCCAGCAGCAGATCTGACAGGGGAATAGAGACCCAGTACTTC | CASSRSDRGIETQYF
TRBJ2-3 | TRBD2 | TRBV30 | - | TGTGCCTGGAGTGCAGCGGGGGGGCGCACAGATACGCAGTATTTT | CAWSAAGGRTDTQYF
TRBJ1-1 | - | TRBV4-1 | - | TGCGCCAGCAGCCAAGTGTCTTTGATCACTGAAGCTTTCTTT | CASSQVSLITEAFF
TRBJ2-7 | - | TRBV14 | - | TGTGCCAGCAGCCAAGAATACCCTGCGGACAGCCCTAGACGGTCACCCTACGAGCAGTACTTC | CASSQEYPADSPRRSPYEQYF
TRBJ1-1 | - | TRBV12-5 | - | TGTGCTAGTGGTCTTGGGACATCGGGCACTGAAGCTTTCTTT | CASGLGTSGTEAFF
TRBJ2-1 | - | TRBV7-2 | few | TGTGCCAGCAGCTTAGTCCCCAATGAGCAGTTCTTC | CASSLVPNEQFF
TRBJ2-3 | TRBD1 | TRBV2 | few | TGTGCCAGCAGGGCAGGGGGTACGCAGTATTTT | CASRAGGTQYF
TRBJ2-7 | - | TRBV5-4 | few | TGTGCCAGCAGCTTCGGTGAGGGGCCCTACGAGCAGTACTTC | CASSFGEGPYEQYF
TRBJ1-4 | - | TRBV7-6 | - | TGTGCCAGCAGAAATTCCAAAGAAGGTCCCCATGAAAAACTGTTTTTT | CASRNSKEGPHEKLFF
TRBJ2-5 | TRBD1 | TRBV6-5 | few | TGTGCCAGCAGCCACCGTAGGGGGCGAGGGGAGACCCAGTACTTC | CASSHRRGRGETQYF
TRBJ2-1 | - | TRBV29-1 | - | TGCAGCGGGGGGCGCGATTACAATGAGCAGTTCTTC | CSGGRDYNEQFF
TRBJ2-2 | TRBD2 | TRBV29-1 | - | TGCAGCGTTGAAGATCCGTCGGGGGGGTGGCTGTTTTTT | CSVEDPSGGWLFF
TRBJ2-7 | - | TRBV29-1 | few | TGCAGCGTCCTGACGGGACAAGTCTACGAGCAGTACTTC | CSVLTGQVYEQYF
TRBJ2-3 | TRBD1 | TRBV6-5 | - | TGTGCCAGCAGTTACTCGGGACAGGGTACAGATACGCAGTATTTT | CASSYSGQGTDTQYF
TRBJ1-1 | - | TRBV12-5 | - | TGTGCTAGTGGCATAAGCAACACTGAAGCTTTCTTT | CASGISNTEAFF
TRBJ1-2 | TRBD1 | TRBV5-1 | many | TGCGCCAGCAGCTTGGTCACAGGGGGCCTATCCTATGGCTACACCTTC | CASSLVTGGLSYGYTF
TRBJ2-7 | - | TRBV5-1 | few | TGCGCCAGCAGCTTGGAGGACATCCTCTACGAGCAGTACTTC | CASSLEDILYEQYF
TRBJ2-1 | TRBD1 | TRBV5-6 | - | TGTGCCAGCAGCTTGGGGACAGGCAATGAGCAGTTCTTC | CASSLGTGNEQFF
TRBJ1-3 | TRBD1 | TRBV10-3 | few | TGTGCCATCAGTGAGAAGACAGGGACTGGAAACACCATATATTTT | CAISEKTGTGNTIYF
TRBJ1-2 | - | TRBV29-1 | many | TGCAGCGTTGAATGGGTCAGGGAACCATATGGCTACACCTTC | CSVEWVREPYGYTF
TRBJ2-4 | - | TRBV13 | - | TGTGCCAGCAGCTCCGGGGGTGGAGCCAAAAACATTCAGTACTTC | CASSSGGGAKNIQYF
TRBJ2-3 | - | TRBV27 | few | TGTGCCAGCAGTCTTGGACCAGATACGCAGTATTTT | CASSLGPDTQYF
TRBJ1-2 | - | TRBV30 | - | TGTGCCTGGTATCTTGGGACACGGTATGGCTACACCTTC | CAWYLGTRYGYTF
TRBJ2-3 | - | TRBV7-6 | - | TGTGCCAGCAGCTTAAAGGTCGGAGATACGCAGTATTTT | CASSLKVGDTQYF
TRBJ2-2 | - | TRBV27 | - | TGTGCCAGCAGGGGGGGACAGTCTAACACCGGGGAGCTGTTTTTT | CASRGGQSNTGELFF
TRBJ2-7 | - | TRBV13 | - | TGTGCCAGCAGCTTGGGCAGACGTTTGAGCGAGCAGTACTTC | CASSLGRRLSEQYF